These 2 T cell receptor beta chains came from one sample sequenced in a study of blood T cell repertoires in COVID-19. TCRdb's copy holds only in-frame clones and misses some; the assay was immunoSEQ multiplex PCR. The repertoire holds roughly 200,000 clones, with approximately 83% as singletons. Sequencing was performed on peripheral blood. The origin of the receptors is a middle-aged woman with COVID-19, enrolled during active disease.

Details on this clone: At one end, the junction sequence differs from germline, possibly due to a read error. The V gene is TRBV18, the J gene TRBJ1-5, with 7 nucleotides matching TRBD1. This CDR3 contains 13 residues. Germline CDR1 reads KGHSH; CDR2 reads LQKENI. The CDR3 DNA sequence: TGTGCCAGCTCACCGGGCCGCGACAGGGAGGAGAATTTT. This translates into CASSPGRDREENF.

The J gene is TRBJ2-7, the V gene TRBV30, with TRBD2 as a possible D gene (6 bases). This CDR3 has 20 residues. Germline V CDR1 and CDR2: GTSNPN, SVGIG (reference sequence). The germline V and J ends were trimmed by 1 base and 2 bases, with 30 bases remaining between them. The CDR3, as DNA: TGTGCCTGGAGTGCGGGACGCCCGACAGTTAGCCGGGGGTATGCCTACGAGCAGTACTTC. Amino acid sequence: CAWSAGRPTVSRGYAYEQYF.